The clone carrying this TCR beta chain has more than one count but fewer than ten. Its antigen is undetermined. CD8 cells regarded as naive lacked CD45RO, were positively chosen for CCR7, and omitted terminally differentiated effector memory CD45RA+ cells. The sorted-subset replicate PCRs were given around 190 ng DNA, which is tens of thousands of T cell genomes. Per the study methods: For the immunoSEQ data, sequences were junction-only without quality scores, so filtering differed. TCRdb's copy holds only in-frame clones and misses some; the assay was immunoSEQ multiplex PCR. Clone size and the V and J calls come from that table; the DNA yielded D and trimming. The table shows hundreds of thousands of clones, with around 92% occurring only once. This record comes from a study of shared clonotypes between healthy human individuals. Study outcomes and limitations: Estimated richness values were generally larger in naive subsets than in memory subsets. A handful of donors shared approximately 5% of their naive CD4 clonotypes.

The CDR3 runs 14 residues. Germline V gene data show CDR1 as LNHDA and CDR2 as SQIVND (reference sequence). V was cut by 3 bases and J by 2 bases, with 9 bases left in between. Sequencing was carried out using naive CD8+ T cells sorted from blood. This rearrangement joins TRBV19 to TRBJ2-3; D uncertain. The source of this sequence is a man aged 25-45 years in good health. Here the CDR3 DNA reads TGTGCCAGTAGTATCCGCTGGGACACAGATACGCAGTATTTT. This sequence encodes CASSIRWDTDTQYF.